The source of this T cell receptor beta chain is a study of blood T cell repertoires in COVID-19 (dated by TCRdb to about 2020). For context, the study as a whole: Samples covering the acute and convalescent phases of COVID-19 were provided by collaborators in the United States, Italy and Spain. The material from the prospective study consisted of cDNA or gDNA derived from T cells, B-cell-depleted T cells, or PBMCs. The dataset comprised deeply sampled blood TCRbeta repertoires from subjects exposed to, actively infected with, or recovered from COVID-19. The repertoires were released in a freely available public database meant as a resource for research on the immune response to SARS-CoV-2. Samples were obtained from the ongoing ImmuneRACE study (first 160 participants) and from about 1,300 subjects provided by 6 global collaborators. Sample metadata almost always included a de-identified subject ID, COVID-19 status, age in years and sex. Where available, HLA class I and class II types were taken from metadata supplied by the sample provider and were not determined by assay-based typing. What the work shows at the level of the full study, not this receptor alone: Clinical and demographic metadata were provided uncurated, with the amount varying by source and participant.

Each collaborating institution followed its own protocols to collect whole blood in K2EDTA tubes. For TCRbeta analysis, collaborators shipped samples in one of three forms: frozen whole blood, isolated PBMCs, or DNA extracted from either of those sample types. Germline trimming amounts to 7 bases on V and 15 bases on J, with 12 as the count of junction bases outside the gene matches. Including cysteine and phenylalanine, the CDR3 has 12 amino acids. Only the CDR3 portion is preserved as DNA: 36 bases, with reading frame beginning at the first base. TCRbeta CDR3 regions were amplified from genomic DNA using the immunoSEQ Assay, a bias-controlled multiplex PCR. Regarding the original processing steps: The number of nucleated cells in each sample was estimated from the amplification of reference gene primers within the assay. To quantify the absolute abundance of each unique TCRbeta CDR3 rearrangement, sequence reads were collapsed and filtered. Productive Simpson clonality was computed per sample as the square root of Simpson's diversity index over productive rearrangements. What TCRdb holds here is the immuneACCESS table cut down to in-frame rearrangements. Part of the clones is not present; checked against another copy, under half of the missing clones reflect an unresolved V gene, and the others are unexplained. From that table come the V and J calls and clone size; the DNA was used to work out D and trimming. Recorded for this sample are 400,000 to 550,000 clones; roughly 90% of them occurred a single time. The ten largest clones represent about 4.5% of the sample.

In regard to this clone: Its antigen is not yet known. Nothing much larger sits one base from this clone, and base qualities are not available.

The material sequenced was peripheral blood. The chain links TRBV12-3 or TRBV12-4 with TRBJ2-1, with TRBD1 matching 7 junction bases. The TCR was taken from a woman between 25 and 40 years old with acute or convalescent COVID-19. The DNA sequence follows: TGTGCCAGCACCCAGGATCGGACAGGATGGTTCTTC. Its amino acids are CASTQDRTGWFF.